This TCR beta chain was recorded in a study of CD8+CD57+ T cells in acquired aplastic anemia. General study results and limits: Statistical testing detected no significant gap in CD8+ Simpson's diversity between patients and controls. The same twenty-nine CD8+ CDR3 sequences occurred in patients and in controls.

Genomic DNA acted as the template from which TCR beta VDJ combination and CDR3 sequence profiling were carried out. TCRdb ran MiXCR on the reads and lists one entry per CDR3 protein. The sample includes around 150,000 distinct CDR3 sequences, 45% to 55% of them seen just once. Sequencing involved patients with CD8+CD57+ cell expansion previously shown by flow cytometry. Patients were treatment-naive when blood was sampled. Trimming took off 2 bases at V and 6 bases at J, with 8 bases between the two ends. The CDR3 has 13 amino acids. CDR1 KGHSH and CDR2 LQKENI come from the germline V gene. As concerns this clonotype: Its antigen is not identified.

The sequence came from a human donor with aplastic anemia. This chain connects TRBV18 to TRBJ2-1; no clear D gene. Sequencing was carried out using sorted CD4+, CD8+, or CD8+CD57+ T cells (not recorded which) from PBMCs. The chain's CDR3 is CASSPDGFNEQFF. In nucleotides, the CDR3 is TGTGCCAGCTCACCAGATGGCTTCAATGAGCAGTTCTTC.